This T cell receptor beta chain was captured in a study of blood T cell repertoires in COVID-19. Looking at the study overall: The origin of the acute and convalescent COVID-19 samples was the United States, Italy and Spain.

TCRdb's copy holds only in-frame clones and misses some; the assay was immunoSEQ multiplex PCR. The table shows around 180,000 clones, with 80% to 90% occurring only once. This clone was counted many times. At the DNA level, this CDR3 is encoded by other sequences in the same sample as well. From germline, CDR1 is LNHDA and CDR2 SQIVND (reference sequence). The CDR3 has 13 residues. After removal of 6 bases from V and 4 bases from J, the junction contained 3 bases not matched to a gene. The sequencing input was peripheral blood. This clonotype originated in a man aged 55 to 70 with acute or convalescent COVID-19. The gene calls are TRBV19 and TRBJ1-2, with 9 positions matching TRBD1. The CDR3 spells CASSRDRVYGYTF. The CDR3 coding sequence is TGTGCCAGTAGCCGGGACAGGGTCTATGGCTACACCTTC.